Below, 26 T cell receptor beta chains from the same sample are listed, as sequenced in a study of T cell changes during pregnancy in multiple sclerosis. TCRdb's copy holds only in-frame clones and misses some; the assay was immunoSEQ multiplex PCR. The sample shows about 35,000 clones, 85% to 95% of them seen only once. The source material was CD4+ T cells from peripheral blood mononuclear cells, sampled in the first trimester of pregnancy. These receptors came from a female donor with multiple sclerosis, enrolled in a pregnancy study.

The chain has TRBV7-9 and TRBJ1-1; D not resolved. This CDR3 has 13 amino acids. Germline values: CDR1 SEHNR, CDR2 FQNEAQ (reference sequence). The ends were cut back, 3 bases at V and 3 bases at J, with 8 bases in the middle. CDR3 residues: CASSLNRDTEAFF. The DNA of the CDR3 is TGTGCCAGCAGCTTGAACCGGGACACTGAAGCTTTCTTT.

The chain uses TRBV7-3 and TRBJ2-2, with D hard to call. Trimming pared 5 bases from V and 1 base from J, leaving 14 bases between. The germline CDR1 and CDR2 sequences are SGHTA and FQGTGA. This CDR3 spans 16 amino acids. The CDR3 here is CASSRLSAVNTGELFF. Written as DNA, the CDR3 is TGTGCCAGCAGCCGCCTCTCCGCGGTGAACACCGGGGAGCTGTTTTTT. Filled out from reference TRBV7-3 and TRBJ2-2, the complete variable domain reads GAGVSQTPSNKVTEKGKYVELRCDPISGHTALYWYRQSLGQGPEFLIYFQGTGAADDSGLPNDRFFAVRPEGSVSTLKIQRTERGDSAVYLCASSRLSAVNTGELFFGEGSRLTVL.

The chain carries TRBV2 and TRBJ2-2; TRBD2 aligns across 14 bases. V lost 7 bases and J lost 6; bases outside the gene matches: 4. The germline V gene encodes CDR1 SNHLY and CDR2 FYNNEI. This CDR3 region has 15 residues. For the CDR3, the DNA is TGTGCCAGCACTGGGACTAGCGGGAGATCCGGGGAGCTGTTTTTT. Amino acid sequence: CASTGTSGRSGELFF.

V gene TRBV19 combines with J gene TRBJ2-2; D gene uncertain. V lost 8 bases and J 4 bases, leaving 14 bases between the germline ends. Germline loops: CDR1 LNHDA, CDR2 SQIVND (reference sequence). The CDR3 contains 14 residues. In DNA form, the CDR3 reads TGTGCCAGTTCTTCAGGTCCGGCCACCGGGGAGCTGTTTTTT. The encoded protein is CASSSGPATGELFF.

This chain uses TRBV19 with TRBJ2-7, with TRBD1 as a possible D gene (5 bases). Germline assignment: CDR1 LNHDA and CDR2 SQIVND (reference sequence). Trimming removed 6 bases at V and 3 bases at J, with 15 bases between. This CDR3 is built from 14 residues. CDR3 bases: TGTGCCAGTAGGAATACAGGTATCCTCTACGAGCAGTACTTC. Protein product: CASRNTGILYEQYF.

This rearrangement joins TRBV11-2 to TRBJ2-7; no reliable D call. V lost 5 bases and J 2 bases, leaving 10 bases between the germline ends. The CDR3 consists of 13 residues. The germline gives CDR1 SGHAT, CDR2 FQNNGV. The CDR3 DNA sequence: TGTGCCAGCAGCCCCTTGAGCACCTACGAGCAGTACTTC. This gives the protein CASSPLSTYEQYF.

This clone was observed once. The genes are TRBV4-1 and TRBJ1-5; D gene uncertain. CDR3 length: 14 amino acids. Germline V gene sequence: CDR1 MGHRA, CDR2 YSYEKL. Trimming stripped 1 base from V and 4 bases from J, with 8 bases between. Written as DNA, the CDR3 is TGCGCCAGCAGCCAAGGAGCGAGGAATCAGCCCCAGCATTTT. Protein sequence: CASSQGARNQPQHF.

The chain joins TRBV5-1 to TRBJ2-3; possibly TRBD2 for D (6 bases). CDR1 is SGHRS, CDR2 YFSETQ, per germline. V was cut by 4 bases and J by 1 base, with 13 bases left in between. This CDR3 has 15 residues. CDR3 bases: TGCGCCAGCAGCCCTTTAGCGGTTCGCACAGATACGCAGTATTTT. This translates into CASSPLAVRTDTQYF.

The chain couples TRBV27 to TRBJ2-1; 8 nucleotides agree with TRBD2. The CDR3 sequence is 15 residues long. Germline CDR1 reads MNHEY; CDR2 reads SMNVEV (reference sequence). V shed 2 bases and J 8 bases; nucleotides not matched to a gene: 8. CDR3 protein: CASSLRSGRSDEQFF. CDR3 DNA: TGTGCCAGCAGTTTACGAAGCGGGAGATCTGATGAGCAGTTCTTC.

The chain uses TRBV19 and TRBJ2-7; 7 bases match TRBD1. Looked up from germline, CDR1 is LNHDA and CDR2 is SQIVND (reference sequence). The CDR3 length is 13 residues. V shed 4 bases, J shed 6 bases, and the junction held 6 bases outside the gene matches. CDR3 sequence: CASSTGQRGEQYF. For the CDR3, the DNA is TGTGCCAGTAGTACGGGACAGCGAGGCGAGCAGTACTTC. The full variable domain, with the rest looked up from reference TRBV19 and TRBJ2-7, is DGGITQSPKYLFRKEGQNVTLSCEQNLNHDAMYWYRQDPGQGLRLIYYSQIVNDFQKGDIAEGYSVSREKKESFPLTVTSAQKNPTAFYLCASSTGQRGEQYFGPGTRLTVT.

DNA of the CDR3: TGCGCCAGCAGCTCGGGACAGGGGGCGCGTGAGACCCAGTACTTC. Translating gives CASSSGQGARETQYF. V and J are TRBV5-1 and TRBJ2-5, with 12 nucleotides matching TRBD1. Germline values: CDR1 SGHRS, CDR2 YFSETQ. The CDR3 consists of 15 residues. The ends lost 3 bases at V and 5 bases at J; junction bases unmatched: 5.

This chain links TRBV4-1 with TRBJ1-4; D may be TRBD1 (6 bases). The CDR3 has 16 residues. Per the germline V gene, CDR1 is MGHRA and CDR2 is YSYEKL. V lost 1 base and J 11 bases, leaving 20 bases between the germline ends. CDR3 in amino acids: CASSQVGGREWYKLFF. The CDR3 DNA reads TGCGCCAGCAGCCAAGTTGGGGGCAGGGAATGGTATAAACTGTTTTTT.

This chain links TRBV7-8 with TRBJ2-7; D unclear. The CDR3 loop spans 12 amino acids. Germline V gene sequence: CDR1 SGHVS, CDR2 FQNEAQ. The V end was cut by 5 bases, the J end by 6 bases, with 11 bases between. The CDR3 sequence is CASSPQATEQYF. CDR3 nucleotide sequence: TGTGCCAGCAGCCCCCAGGCTACCGAGCAGTACTTC.

The DNA of the CDR3 is TGTGCCAGCAGCCACCCGTTCGGGGATACGCAGTATTTT. It encodes CASSHPFGDTQYF. V usage is TRBV7-2 and J usage is TRBJ2-3; D uncertain. CDR3 length equals 13 residues. V dropped 5 bases and J dropped 6 bases, with 12 bases sitting between them. Germline loops: CDR1 SGHTA, CDR2 FQGNSA.

This chain uses TRBV18 with TRBJ2-1, with 13 bases identical to TRBD2. The germline gives CDR1 KGHSH, CDR2 LQKENI. Unmatched junction bases numbered 5, after V lost 5 bases and J lost 4 bases. There are 16 residues in the CDR3. The CDR3 is CASSEGLAGVYNEQFF. In DNA form, the CDR3 reads TGTGCCAGCTCAGAAGGACTAGCGGGAGTGTACAATGAGCAGTTCTTC. The whole variable domain, remainder taken from reference TRBV18 and TRBJ2-1, is NAGVMQNPRHLVRRRGQEARLRCSPMKGHSHVYWYRQLPEEGLKFMVYLQKENIIDESGMPKERFSAEFPKEGPSILRIQQVVRGDSAAYFCASSEGLAGVYNEQFFGPGTRLTVL.

DNA for the CDR3: TGTGCTAGTGGTTTGGTGGGGGGCCGATTCCAGACTCGACAGGGGGCGTGGGCAGATACGCAGTATTTT. Translation gives CASGLVGGRFQTRQGAWADTQYF. V and J are TRBV12-5 and TRBJ2-3, with 10 bases aligning to TRBD1. The germline V gene has CDR1 LGHNT and CDR2 FRNRAP. With 0 bases clipped from V and 4 bases from J, the junction kept 25 bases outside the gene matches. This CDR3 spans 23 amino acids.

The CDR3 coding sequence is TGCGCCAGCAGTGAGCCCCGTGGACAAGCCAAATCATCCTACGAGCAGTACTTC. It codes for CASSEPRGQAKSSYEQYF. The gene calls are TRBV10-2 and TRBJ2-7; a possible D gene is TRBD1 (5 bases). Germline-derived CDR1 and CDR2 are WSHSY and SAAADI. The CDR3 consists of 18 residues. The ends were cut back, 2 bases at V and 1 base at J, with 21 bases in the middle.

This clone showed up just once. The gene calls are TRBV14 and TRBJ2-5; no clear D gene. Germline V gene data show CDR1 as SGHDN and CDR2 as FVKESK. This CDR3 has 15 amino acids. The V and J ends lost 1 base and 1 base respectively, with 10 bases between them. CDR3: CASSQVQTFQETQYF. The CDR3 DNA reads as TGTGCCAGCAGCCAAGTACAAACCTTCCAAGAGACCCAGTACTTC.

The J gene is TRBJ2-7, the V gene TRBV19; 8 bases map to TRBD1. The CDR3 extends over 12 amino acids. With 4 bases clipped from V and 5 bases from J, the junction kept 1 base outside the gene matches. The V gene's germline CDR1 is LNHDA and CDR2 SQIVND (reference sequence). CDR3 DNA: TGTGCCAGTAGTAACAGGGGGAACGAGCAGTACTTC. Encoded protein: CASSNRGNEQYF.

This clone occurred a few times. The genes are TRBV2 and TRBJ2-2; no firm D call. Germline CDR1 SNHLY, CDR2 FYNNEI. There are 11 residues in the CDR3. V gave up 7 bases and J gave up 7 bases, with 7 bases separating them. CDR3 protein: CASTGFGELFF. The CDR3 DNA reads as TGTGCCAGCACCGGGTTCGGGGAGCTGTTTTTT. Full variable domain (missing parts from reference TRBV2 and TRBJ2-2): EPEVTQTPSHQVTQMGQEVILRCVPISNHLYFYWYRQILGQKVEFLVSFYNNEISEKSEIFDDQFSVERPDGSNFTLKIRSTKLEDSAMYFCASTGFGELFFGEGSRLTVL.

J is TRBJ2-7 and V is TRBV10-3; 10 bases are shared with TRBD1. J lost 5 bases, V lost 4 bases, and 8 bases had no gene match. Germline V gene lookup returns CDR1 ENHRY and CDR2 SYGVKD. The CDR3 has 15 amino acids. The CDR3 region has the DNA TGTGCCATCAGTGCCCCGGGACAGGGGATCCACGAGCAGTACTTC. It yields the protein CAISAPGQGIHEQYF.

This clone came up once. The rearrangement joins TRBV5-5 to TRBJ2-5; 7 bases match TRBD2. This CDR3 comprises 15 residues. Unmatched junction bases numbered 7, after V lost 0 bases and J lost 5 bases. Looked up from germline, CDR1 is SGHKS and CDR2 is YYEKEE (reference sequence). CDR3 amino acids: CASSLEGLSDETQYF. The CDR3 DNA is TGTGCCAGCAGCTTGGAGGGACTATCGGATGAGACCCAGTACTTC.

The CDR3 DNA is TGTGCCAGCAGTTCACAAGGACAGGGCAGCACTGAAGCTTTCTTT. Translated: CASSSQGQGSTEAFF. V is TRBV6-5 and J is TRBJ1-1; TRBD1 matches at 8 bases. The ends lost 4 bases at V and 4 bases at J; junction bases unmatched: 8. Germline V gives CDR1 MNHEY, CDR2 SVGAGI. CDR3 length: 15 amino acids.

The chain couples TRBV5-4 to TRBJ2-5; the D gene is possibly TRBD1 (6 bases). V was pared by 0 bases and J by 4 bases, with 10 bases between. Germline loops: CDR1 SGHNT, CDR2 YYREEE (reference sequence). This CDR3 comprises 14 residues. CDR3 nucleotide sequence: TGTGCCAGCAGCTTGGAACAGGGTACAGAGACCCAGTACTTC. Translating gives CASSLEQGTETQYF.

This rearrangement joins TRBV6-5 to TRBJ1-2; the match to TRBD1 covers 7 bases. The CDR3 extends over 14 amino acids. Trimming cost V 0 bases and J 4 bases; bases outside gene matches: 2. Per germline, CDR1 MNHEY and CDR2 SVGAGI. CDR3 in amino acids: CASSYSDRAYGYTF. The CDR3 DNA reads as TGTGCCAGCAGTTACTCCGACAGGGCCTATGGCTACACCTTC.

The chain couples TRBV19 to TRBJ2-7, with TRBD2 matching over 7 bases. CDR1 and CDR2 from the germline V gene are LNHDA and SQIVND (reference sequence). This CDR3 is built from 14 residues. V gave up 3 bases and J gave up 2 bases; unmatched junction bases: 4. DNA for the CDR3: TGTGCCAGTAGTATCCGCGGACTAGCCTACGAGCAGTACTTC. It is translated as CASSIRGLAYEQYF. Full variable domain (outside the CDR3, taken from reference TRBV19 and TRBJ2-7): DGGITQSPKYLFRKEGQNVTLSCEQNLNHDAMYWYRQDPGQGLRLIYYSQIVNDFQKGDIAEGYSVSREKKESFPLTVTSAQKNPTAFYLCASSIRGLAYEQYFGPGTRLTVT.